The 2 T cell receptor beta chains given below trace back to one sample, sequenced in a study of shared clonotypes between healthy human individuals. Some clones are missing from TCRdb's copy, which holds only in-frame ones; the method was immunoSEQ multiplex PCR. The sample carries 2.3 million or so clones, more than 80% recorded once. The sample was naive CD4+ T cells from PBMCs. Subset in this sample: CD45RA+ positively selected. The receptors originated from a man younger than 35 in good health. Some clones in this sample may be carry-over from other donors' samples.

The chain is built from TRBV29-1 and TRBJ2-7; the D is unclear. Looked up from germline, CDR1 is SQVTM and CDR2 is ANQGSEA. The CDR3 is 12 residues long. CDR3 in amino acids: CSGFGPSNEQYF. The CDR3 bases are TGCAGTGGGTTCGGGCCATCGAACGAGCAGTACTTC.

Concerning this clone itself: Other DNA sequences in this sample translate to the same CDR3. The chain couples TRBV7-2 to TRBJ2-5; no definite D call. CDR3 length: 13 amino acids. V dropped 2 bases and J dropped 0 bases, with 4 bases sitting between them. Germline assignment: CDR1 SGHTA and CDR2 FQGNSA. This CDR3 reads CASSLNHQETQYF. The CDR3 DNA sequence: TGTGCCAGCAGCTTAAATCACCAAGAGACCCAGTACTTC. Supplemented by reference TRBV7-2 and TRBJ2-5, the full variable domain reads GAGVSQSPSNKVTEKGKDVELRCDPISGHTALYWYRQSLGQGLEFLIYFQGNSAPDKSGLPSDRFSAERTGGSVSTLTIQRTQQEDSAVYLCASSLNHQETQYFGPGTRLLVL.